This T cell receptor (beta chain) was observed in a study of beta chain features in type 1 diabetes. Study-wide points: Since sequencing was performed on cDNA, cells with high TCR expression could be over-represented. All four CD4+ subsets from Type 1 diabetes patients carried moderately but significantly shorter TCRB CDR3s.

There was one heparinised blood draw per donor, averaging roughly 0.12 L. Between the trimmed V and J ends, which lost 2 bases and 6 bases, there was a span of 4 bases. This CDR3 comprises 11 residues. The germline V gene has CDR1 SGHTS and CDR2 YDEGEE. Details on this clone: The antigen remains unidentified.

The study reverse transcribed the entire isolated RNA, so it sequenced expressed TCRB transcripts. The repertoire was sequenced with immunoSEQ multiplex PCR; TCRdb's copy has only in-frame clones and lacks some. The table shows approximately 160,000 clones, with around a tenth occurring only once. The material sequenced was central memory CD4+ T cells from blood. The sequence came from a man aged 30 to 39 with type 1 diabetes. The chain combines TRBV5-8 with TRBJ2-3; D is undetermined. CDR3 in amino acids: CASSFRDTQYF. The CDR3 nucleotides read TGTGCCAGCAGCTTCAGGGATACGCAGTATTTT.